This T cell receptor beta chain was captured in a study of CD4 T cells in relation to SARS-CoV-2 and coronaviruses. In the study overall: After roughly 11 days of antigen culture, PBMC TCR beta CDR3s were sequenced.

CDR3 length: 14 residues. Per the germline V gene, CDR1 is LGHNT and CDR2 is FRNRAP. Trimming removed 5 bases from V and 0 bases from J; junction bases left unmatched: 3. Unexposed donor CD4+ T cells date from 2011-2018, before the COVID-19 pandemic. The cells were cultured for under twelve days before CD4+ T cells were isolated. Clones were read by immunoSEQ multiplex PCR, and TCRdb kept only the in-frame ones, dropping some. In the table there are under 25,000 clones, about 72% of which are singletons. Of note for this clone: Antigen unknown.

The sequencing sample was made of CD4+ T cells from PBMCs, cultured in vitro. The V call is TRBV12-5, the J call TRBJ1-1; 7 positions agree with TRBD1. This receptor was obtained from a human donor in good health. The CDR3 nucleotides are TGTGCTAGTGGTCCAGGGGGGCTGAACACTGAAGCTTTCTTT. Its protein product is CASGPGGLNTEAFF.